This T cell receptor (beta chain) was sequenced for a study of radiation and T cells in renal cell carcinoma. As for the study in general: Nephrectomy followed 15 Gy stereotactic body radiation by 4 weeks.

General observations from the study: In blood, top tumor clones expanded by 2 weeks, shrinking by 4.

V was shortened by 6 bases and J by 0 bases, with 5 bases between the two germline ends. The germline gives CDR1 MNHEY, CDR2 SVGAGI. There are 12 residues in the CDR3. Specified time point: baseline pretreatment blood. Treatment indicated: 15 Gy SBRT to primary tumor, nephrectomy 4 weeks later. Blood was sampled at baseline, 2 weeks and 4 weeks after SBRT. A remark on this clone: Its target is not known.

Only in-frame clones appear in the TCRdb table, and some are missing; sequencing was by immunoSEQ multiplex PCR. This table has approximately 150,000 clones, approximately 87% appearing once. The input for sequencing was blood, taken from a patient whose treatment included radiotherapy and nephrectomy. This TCR was recovered from a woman in her fifties or sixties with renal cell carcinoma. The genes are TRBV6-5 and TRBJ2-5, with unresolved D. CDR3 residues: CASSRYQETQYF. The CDR3 DNA is TGTGCCAGCAGCCGTTACCAAGAGACCCAGTACTTC.